One and the same sample provided the 12 T cell receptor beta chains below, sequenced in a study of OX40 agonist ivuxolimab in advanced cancers. The data were produced by immunoSEQ multiplex PCR, yet TCRdb's version contains in-frame clones alone and is incomplete. The sample yields more than 15,000 clones, 90% seen once. Sequenced material: CD4+ or CD8+ T cells sorted from blood, taken in a trial of the OX40 agonist ivuxolimab. These receptors all come from an adult with an advanced solid tumor such as melanoma, head and neck, liver or kidney cancer.

The rearrangement joins TRBV18 to TRBJ2-1; tentatively, D is TRBD1 or TRBD2 (6 bases each). The V and J ends lost 6 bases and 4 bases respectively, with 22 bases between them. The CDR3 contains 17 residues. The germline CDR1 and CDR2 sequences are KGHSH and LQKENI. This CDR3 is CASSLVGGPTLYNEQFF. The CDR3 region has the DNA TGTGCCAGCTCCTTAGTAGGGGGGCCCACCCTATACAATGAGCAGTTCTTC.

With regard to this clone: An end of the junction does not agree with germline; a read error may underlie this. The chain links TRBV11-1 to TRBJ2-5; D gene ambiguous. Germline loops: CDR1 SGHAT, CDR2 FQDESV (reference sequence). The CDR3 length is 13 residues. The chain's CDR3 is CASSLEPVQSPDF. In nucleotides, the CDR3 is TGTGCCAGCAGCTTAGAACCTGTTCAGTCCCCCGACTTC.

The chain uses TRBV10-3 and TRBJ2-7; D is unclear. V lost 9 bases and J 1 base, leaving 7 bases between the germline ends. Germline values: CDR1 ENHRY, CDR2 SYGVKD. CDR3 length: 11 residues. The CDR3: CAMGSSYEQYF. DNA for the CDR3: TGTGCCATGGGATCTTCCTACGAGCAGTACTTC.

The rearrangement uses TRBV7-2 and TRBJ2-7; 7 positions agree with TRBD1. The V gene's germline CDR1 is SGHTA and CDR2 FQGNSA. V was pared by 5 bases and J by 3 bases, with 4 bases of the junction left unmatched. The CDR3 is 13 amino acids. For the CDR3, the DNA is TGTGCCAGCAGCGGACAGGTTCACTACGAGCAGTACTTC. Its translation: CASSGQVHYEQYF.

This chain uses TRBV6-5 with TRBJ1-1, with 7 bases fitting TRBD1. The CDR3 extends over 15 amino acids. The junction had 13 bases not matched to a gene; V was cut back by 6 bases and J by 6 bases. CDR1 and CDR2 (germline): MNHEY, SVGAGI. CDR3 nucleotide sequence: TGTGCCAGCAGAACCGAGGGGGCGCATCGGTCTGAAGCTTTCTTT. Its translation: CASRTEGAHRSEAFF.

This chain's CDR3 is CASSLRVLGGRARVYGEQFF. In DNA, the CDR3 is TGTGCCAGCAGCTTACGGGTATTGGGCGGGAGGGCCCGGGTTTACGGTGAGCAGTTCTTC. This chain joins TRBV11-3 and TRBJ2-1, with 9 nucleotides matching TRBD2. Germline-derived CDR1 and CDR2 are SGHNT and YENEEA. CDR3 size: 20 residues. V was pared by 2 bases and J by 9 bases, with 23 bases of the junction left unmatched.

The gene calls are TRBV7-8 and TRBJ1-1; 8 bases map to TRBD1. After removal of 4 bases from V and 1 base from J, the junction contained 5 bases not matched to a gene. The germline gives CDR1 SGHVS, CDR2 FQNEAQ. CDR3 length: 15 residues. The CDR3 DNA sequence: TGTGCCAGCAGCTCTTTACAGGGGGGGAACACTGAAGCTTTCTTT. Protein: CASSSLQGGNTEAFF.

The chain recombines TRBV4-3 with TRBJ2-1; 9 bases map to TRBD2. Trimming removed 0 bases from V and 8 bases from J; junction bases left unmatched: 14. The CDR3 runs 18 residues. Germline CDR1 reads LGHNA; CDR2 reads YSLEER. CDR3 protein: CASSQDSGLAGGRDEQFF. The DNA of the CDR3 is TGCGCCAGCAGCCAAGATAGCGGTTTGGCGGGAGGGCGGGATGAGCAGTTCTTC.

This sequence joins TRBV10-3 and TRBJ2-1; D possibly corresponds to TRBD1 (6 bases). Trimming removed 4 bases from V and 1 base from J, with 11 bases in between. The germline gives CDR1 ENHRY, CDR2 SYGVKD. CDR3 length: 15 amino acids. The CDR3 DNA reads as TGTGCCATCAGTGCCGGCAGGGGTTCCTACAATGAGCAGTTCTTC. Protein product: CAISAGRGSYNEQFF.

V and J are TRBV30 and TRBJ2-1; 7 bases agree with TRBD2. The CDR3 runs 14 residues. V was clipped by 3 bases and J by 8 bases; unmatched bases: 10. CDR1 and CDR2 (germline): GTSNPN, SVGIG (reference sequence). CDR3 amino acids: CAWRAQRDRDEQFF. The CDR3 DNA sequence: TGTGCCTGGAGAGCCCAGCGGGACCGGGATGAGCAGTTCTTC. The variable domain in full, with the rest retrieved from reference TRBV30 and TRBJ2-1, is SQTIHQWPATLVQPVGSPLSLECTVEGTSNPNLYWYRQAAGRGLQLLFYSVGIGQISSEVPQNLSASRPQDRQFILSSKKLLLSDSGFYLCAWRAQRDRDEQFFGPGTRLTVL.

The chain uses TRBV7-9 and TRBJ2-5, with 10 bases lining up with TRBD2. CDR3 length: 15 amino acids. J gave up 1 base and V 5 bases, and 4 bases lay outside the gene matches. CDR1 SEHNR and CDR2 FQNEAQ come from the germline V gene (reference sequence). CDR3 coding DNA: TGTGCCAGCAGCACTAGCGGGGTTCCCCAAGAGACCCAGTACTTC. Residues: CASSTSGVPQETQYF.

The CDR3 reads CASSLGGHSTDTQYF. CDR3 coding DNA: TGTGCCAGCAGCTTGGGGGGCCACAGCACAGATACGCAGTATTTT. The chain uses TRBV5-8 and TRBJ2-3; D may be TRBD1 (5 bases). Trimming removed 0 bases at V and 0 bases at J, with 8 bases between. CDR1 is SGHTS, CDR2 YDEGEE, per germline. CDR3 size: 15 residues.